The TCR beta chain under discussion was sequenced for a study of blood T cell repertoires in COVID-19. Across the whole study: T cells, B-cell-depleted T cells, or PBMCs provided the cDNA or gDNA that served as material.

Using immunoSEQ multiplex PCR, the repertoire was profiled, and TCRdb retains in-frame clones only, with some absent. The sample records 250,000 to 300,000 clones, about 87% being singletons. Trimming took off 0 bases at V and 6 bases at J, with 15 bases between the two ends. This CDR3 has 15 amino acids. The germline CDR1 and CDR2 sequences are SGDLS and YYNGEE. V is TRBV9 and J is TRBJ1-2; weak D call: TRBD1 (6 bases). The TCR comes from a woman aged 40 to 50 with acute or convalescent COVID-19. Sequencing input: peripheral blood. DNA for the CDR3: TGTGCCAGCAGCGTAGGGGACATCGACATAGATGGCTACACCTTC. This codes for CASSVGDIDIDGYTF.